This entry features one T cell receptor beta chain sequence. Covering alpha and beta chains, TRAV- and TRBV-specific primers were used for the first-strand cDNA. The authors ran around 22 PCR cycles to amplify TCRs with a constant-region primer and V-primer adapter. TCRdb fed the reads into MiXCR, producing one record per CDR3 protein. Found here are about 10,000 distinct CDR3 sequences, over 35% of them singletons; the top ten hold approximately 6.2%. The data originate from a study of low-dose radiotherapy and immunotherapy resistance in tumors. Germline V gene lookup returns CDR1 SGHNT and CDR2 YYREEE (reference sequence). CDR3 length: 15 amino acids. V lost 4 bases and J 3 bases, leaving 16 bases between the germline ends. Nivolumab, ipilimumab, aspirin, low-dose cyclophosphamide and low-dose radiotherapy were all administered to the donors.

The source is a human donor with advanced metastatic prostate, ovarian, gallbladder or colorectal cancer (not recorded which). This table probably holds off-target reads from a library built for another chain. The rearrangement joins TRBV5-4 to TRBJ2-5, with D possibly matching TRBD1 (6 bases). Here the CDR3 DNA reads TGTGCCAGCAGCCAGCTTGGGGCAGGGGAAGAGACCCAGTACTTC. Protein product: CASSQLGAGEETQYF.